Shown below are 26 T cell receptor beta chains from a single sample sequenced in a study of shared clonotypes between healthy human individuals. Generated by immunoSEQ multiplex PCR, the TCRdb table keeps only in-frame clones and is missing some. Here the sample spans 550,000 to 850,000 clones, around 70% being singletons. Sequencing input: memory CD4+ T cells sorted from blood. Subset: CD45RA-negative fraction. The source of these receptors is a woman younger than 45 in good health.

This chain uses TRBV7-2 with TRBJ1-1; D ambiguous. Between the trimmed V and J ends, which lost 0 bases and 0 bases, there was a span of 8 bases. This CDR3 contains 15 residues. Germline V gives CDR1 SGHTA, CDR2 FQGNSA. The CDR3: CASSLAGSMNTEAFF. CDR3 bases: TGTGCCAGCAGCTTAGCGGGTTCCATGAACACTGAAGCTTTCTTT.

This clone was seen more than once but under ten times. The chain combines TRBV2 with TRBJ1-2; TRBD1 might be the D (6 bases). CDR1 is SNHLY and CDR2 is FYNNEI in the germline V gene. The V end lost 5 bases, the J end lost 3 bases, and 7 bases lay between the germline ends. The CDR3 length is 12 residues. CDR3: CASSWTDYGYTF. The CDR3 DNA is TGTGCCAGCAGTTGGACAGACTATGGCTACACCTTC.

The genes are TRBV5-4 and TRBJ2-2; D unresolved. CDR1 is SGHNT and CDR2 is YYREEE in the germline V gene (reference sequence). The CDR3 has 16 amino acids. V dropped 4 bases and J dropped 1 base, with 14 bases sitting between them. The CDR3 DNA follows: TGTGCCAGCAGCCGTGAGACCGGTCTGAACACCGGGGAGCTGTTTTTT. Translating gives CASSRETGLNTGELFF.

The CDR3 sequence: CASSPGGGEETQYF. Here the CDR3 DNA reads TGTGCCAGCAGCCCCGGAGGGGGGGAAGAGACCCAGTACTTC. The chain couples TRBV6-6 to TRBJ2-5; maybe TRBD2 (7 bases). The germline V gene has CDR1 MNHNY and CDR2 SVGAGI (reference sequence). The CDR3 covers 14 residues. V lost 6 bases, J lost 3 bases, and 14 bases lay in between.

There are many counts of this clone. The genes are TRBV5-1 and TRBJ2-4, with D perhaps TRBD2 (5 bases). CDR3 length: 14 amino acids. Trimming pared 0 bases from V and 10 bases from J, leaving 14 bases between. Looked up from germline, CDR1 is SGHRS and CDR2 is YFSETQ. CDR3 sequence: CASSLEGSDNIQYF. As DNA, the CDR3 is TGCGCCAGCAGCTTGGAAGGTAGCGATAATATTCAGTACTTC. Variable domain in full (rest from reference TRBV5-1 and TRBJ2-4): KAGVTQTPRYLIKTRGQQVTLSCSPISGHRSVSWYQQTPGQGLQFLFEYFSETQRNKGNFPGRFSGRQFSNSRSEMNVSTLELGDSALYLCASSLEGSDNIQYFGAGTRLSVL.

This chain joins TRBV4-1 and TRBJ2-2; a weak D match, TRBD2 (5 bases). V dropped 2 bases and J dropped 4 bases, with 14 bases sitting between them. There are 16 residues in the CDR3. Germline V gene data show CDR1 as MGHRA and CDR2 as YSYEKL. This chain's CDR3 is CASSQTVAYGTGELFF. The CDR3 DNA reads as TGCGCCAGCAGCCAAACTGTAGCGTATGGCACCGGGGAGCTGTTTTTT.

V usage is TRBV7-8 and J usage is TRBJ2-3; D is unclear. Trimming shortened V by 0 bases and J by 8 bases, and 15 bases separated the two germline ends. The V gene's germline CDR1 is SGHVS and CDR2 FQNEAQ. This CDR3 is built from 15 residues. The CDR3 protein is CASSLAGLLGGTQYF. The DNA of the CDR3 is TGTGCCAGCAGCTTAGCTGGCCTGCTGGGCGGTACGCAGTATTTT.

The chain links TRBV2 to TRBJ1-1; D uncertain. The CDR3 has 12 amino acids. V was clipped by 4 bases and J by 7 bases, with 10 bases between them. Germline V gene data show CDR1 as SNHLY and CDR2 as FYNNEI. Written as DNA, the CDR3 is TGTGCCAGCAGTGGATCGAGGCGTGAAGCTTTCTTT. The encoded protein is CASSGSRREAFF.

The V gene is TRBV6-6, the J gene TRBJ1-4, with 8 bases matching TRBD1. The CDR3 has 15 amino acids. Unmatched junction bases numbered 5, after V lost 8 bases and J lost 0 bases. Germline assignment: CDR1 MNHNY and CDR2 SVGAGI (reference sequence). In DNA form, the CDR3 reads TGTGCCAGCGCGGACAGGGATTCAACTAATGAAAAACTGTTTTTT. This codes for CASADRDSTNEKLFF.

The V and J genes are TRBV18 and TRBJ2-5; no clear D gene. Per germline, CDR1 KGHSH and CDR2 LQKENI. The germline V and J ends were trimmed by 3 bases and 3 bases, with 8 bases remaining between them. CDR3 length equals 13 residues. The CDR3 sequence is CASSPNQKETQYF. In nucleotides, the CDR3 is TGTGCCAGCTCACCTAACCAGAAAGAGACCCAGTACTTC. Variable domain in full (rest from reference TRBV18 and TRBJ2-5): NAGVMQNPRHLVRRRGQEARLRCSPMKGHSHVYWYRQLPEEGLKFMVYLQKENIIDESGMPKERFSAEFPKEGPSILRIQQVVRGDSAAYFCASSPNQKETQYFGPGTRLLVL.

The V call is TRBV7-8, the J call TRBJ1-3; D is ambiguous. V was cut by 1 base and J by 3 bases, with 4 bases left in between. This CDR3 is built from 13 residues. Germline assignment: CDR1 SGHVS and CDR2 FQNEAQ. This chain's CDR3 is CASSLVVGNTIYF. CDR3 DNA sequence: TGTGCCAGCAGCTTAGTTGTTGGAAACACCATATATTTT.

The gene calls are TRBV11-3 and TRBJ2-1, with unresolved D. Trimming stripped 2 bases from V and 0 bases from J, with 5 bases between. The CDR3 is 14 residues long. Germline V gene data show CDR1 as SGHNT and CDR2 as YENEEA. DNA of the CDR3: TGTGCCAGCAGCTTATCAGCCTCCTACAATGAGCAGTTCTTC. Protein product: CASSLSASYNEQFF.

The rearrangement links TRBV5-4 to TRBJ2-2; TRBD1 matches 7 bases. V gave up 5 bases and J gave up 3 bases; unmatched junction bases: 10. From germline, CDR1 is SGHNT and CDR2 YYREEE (reference sequence). The CDR3 runs 16 residues. In nucleotides, the CDR3 is TGTGCCAGCAGTACAGGGGTGGGACGGCACACCGGGGAGCTGTTTTTT. It specifies CASSTGVGRHTGELFF.

J is TRBJ1-3 and V is TRBV14, with D unresolved. Germline V gives CDR1 SGHDN, CDR2 FVKESK. V gave up 4 bases and J gave up 0 bases, with 10 bases separating them. This CDR3 has 15 amino acids. The CDR3, as DNA: TGTGCCAGCAGCCGGACGGTCAGCTCTGGAAACACCATATATTTT. This translates into CASSRTVSSGNTIYF. Using reference TRBV14 and TRBJ1-3 for the parts outside the CDR3, the full variable domain is EAGVTQFPSHSVIEKGQTVTLRCDPISGHDNLYWYRRVMGKEIKFLLHFVKESKQDESGMPNNRFLAERTGGTYSTLKVQPAELEDSGVYFCASSRTVSSGNTIYFGEGSWLTVV.

This chain connects TRBV5-1 to TRBJ2-1; D unresolved. There are 14 residues in the CDR3. V dropped 2 bases and J dropped 0 bases, with 6 bases sitting between them. CDR1 and CDR2 from the germline V gene are SGHRS and YFSETQ. CDR3 protein: CASSFGDSYNEQFF. In DNA form, the CDR3 reads TGCGCCAGCAGCTTTGGGGACTCCTACAATGAGCAGTTCTTC.

In this sample, this clone turned up many times. The chain is built from TRBV2 and TRBJ2-7; D gene ambiguous. The CDR3 totals 14 residues. Per germline, CDR1 SNHLY and CDR2 FYNNEI. Trimming took 6 bases from V and 2 from J, leaving 14 bases between them. The CDR3 DNA reads as TGTGCCAGCAGCGACCGGACCCCGCCCTACGAGCAGTACTTC. It specifies CASSDRTPPYEQYF.

The chain uses TRBV6-1 and TRBJ2-1; D gene uncertain. V dropped 1 base and J dropped 6 bases, with 13 bases sitting between them. This CDR3 contains 15 residues. Germline lookup yields CDR1 MNHNS and CDR2 SASEGT. The CDR3 DNA reads TGTGCCAGCAGTGAAGTAGAAATTCACGTCAATGAGCAGTTCTTC. Protein product: CASSEVEIHVNEQFF.

This clone has a handful of counts. Other DNA sequences in this sample translate to the same CDR3. The J gene is TRBJ1-5, the V gene TRBV19; D is undetermined. CDR1 LNHDA and CDR2 SQIVND come from the germline V gene (reference sequence). V was pared by 5 bases and J by 5 bases, with 10 bases between. The CDR3 runs 13 residues. The CDR3 region is CASSATEDQPQHF. The CDR3 DNA follows: TGTGCCAGTAGTGCTACAGAGGATCAGCCCCAGCATTTT.

This clone was seen a few times. Other DNA sequences in the same sample also yield this CDR3. V gene TRBV7-9 combines with J gene TRBJ2-5; no reliable D call. The DNA end favors TRBJ2-7, so the J call may be wrong. Germline values: CDR1 SEHNR, CDR2 FQNEAQ (reference sequence). This CDR3 is built from 13 residues. In nucleotides, the CDR3 is TGTGCCAGCAGCTTGTTGACTGACTACGAGCAGTACTTC. This translates into CASSLLTDYEQYF.

The rearrangement uses TRBV10-1 and TRBJ2-5; D might be TRBD2 (5 bases). CDR1 WNHNN and CDR2 SYGVQD come from the germline V gene (reference sequence). This CDR3 spans 14 amino acids. V lost 3 bases to trimming and J lost 5 bases, with 13 bases between them. The CDR3 DNA is TGCGCCAGCAGTGAATTCAAGGGAGTGGAGACCCAGTACTTC. It translates to CASSEFKGVETQYF.

The sample holds a few counts of this clone. This rearrangement joins TRBV2 to TRBJ1-3; D uncertain. V lost 4 bases and J 4 bases, leaving 8 bases between the germline ends. Germline-derived CDR1 and CDR2 are SNHLY and FYNNEI. This CDR3 comprises 13 residues. The DNA for the CDR3 is TGTGCCAGCAGTGTGTGGGAAGGAAACACCATATATTTT. Translation gives CASSVWEGNTIYF.

This chain joins TRBV10-1 and TRBJ1-1; TRBD1 is a possible D gene (6 bases). The V gene lost 4 bases and the J gene lost 4 bases, with 13 bases spanning the gap. Germline CDR1 WNHNN, CDR2 SYGVQD (reference sequence). The CDR3 covers 14 residues. Here the CDR3 DNA reads TGCGCCAGCAGTGCCGGGGGCGGCGGCACTGAAGCTTTCTTT. It yields the protein CASSAGGGGTEAFF.

In its sample, this clone was seen a few times. This chain joins TRBV30 and TRBJ2-7; TRBD2 matches at 11 bases. The J segment lost 0 bases and the V segment lost 3 bases, leaving 4 bases of the junction unmatched. Germline-derived CDR1 and CDR2 are GTSNPN and SVGIG (reference sequence). The CDR3 is 15 amino acids. CDR3 DNA: TGTGCCTGGAGAGTTACTAGCGGGAGCTCCTACGAGCAGTACTTC. Translating gives CAWRVTSGSSYEQYF.

In this sample, this clone turned up a few times. The V gene is TRBV28, the J gene TRBJ2-3; no clear D gene. CDR3 size: 15 residues. V was cut by 6 bases and J by 2 bases, with 15 bases left in between. Germline V gives CDR1 MDHEN, CDR2 SYDVKM. The CDR3 loop is CASRPDYYSTDTQYF. The DNA of the CDR3 is TGTGCCAGCAGACCCGATTACTATTCCACAGATACGCAGTATTTT.

V gene TRBV7-9 combines with J gene TRBJ2-5, with 7 bases aligning to TRBD2. CDR3 size: 15 residues. The trim removed 3 bases at V and 2 bases at J, leaving 6 bases unmatched. Germline V lookup: CDR1 SEHNR, CDR2 FQNEAQ (reference sequence). The CDR3 sequence is CASSFKGGEQETQYF. The CDR3 DNA reads TGTGCCAGCAGCTTCAAGGGAGGGGAGCAAGAGACCCAGTACTTC.

This clone has at least ten counts. The chain recombines TRBV7-2 with TRBJ1-2, with 7 bases matching TRBD1. The CDR3 extends over 15 amino acids. V lost 2 bases and J lost 7; bases outside the gene matches: 10. Germline V gene data show CDR1 as SGHTA and CDR2 as FQGNSA. CDR3 bases: TGTGCCAGCAGCTTATCCATTACAGGGGCGAGTGGCTACACCTTC. It encodes CASSLSITGASGYTF.